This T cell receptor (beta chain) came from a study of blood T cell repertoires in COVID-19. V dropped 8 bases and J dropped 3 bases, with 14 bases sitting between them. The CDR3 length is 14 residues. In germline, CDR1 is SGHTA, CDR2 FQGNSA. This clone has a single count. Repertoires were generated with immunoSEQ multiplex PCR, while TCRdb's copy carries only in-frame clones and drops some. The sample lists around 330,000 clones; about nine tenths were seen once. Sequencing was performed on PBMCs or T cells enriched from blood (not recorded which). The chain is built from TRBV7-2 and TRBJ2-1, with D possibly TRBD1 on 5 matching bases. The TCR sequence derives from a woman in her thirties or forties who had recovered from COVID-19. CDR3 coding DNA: TGTGCCAGCGGTTTGGTAGGGGTCTACAATGAGCAGTTCTTC. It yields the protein CASGLVGVYNEQFF.